Following are 32 T cell receptor beta chains from one sample sequenced in a study of shared clonotypes between healthy human individuals. The repertoire was sequenced with immunoSEQ multiplex PCR; TCRdb's copy has only in-frame clones and lacks some. The table has some 1.5 million clones, approximately 98% seen once. The sequenced material came from naive CD4+ T cells sorted from blood. The subset: CD45RA+ positively selected. Receptor source: a man in his thirties or forties in good health.

The J gene is TRBJ2-7, the V gene TRBV14; TRBD1 might be the D (6 bases). There are 15 residues in the CDR3. The V gene's germline CDR1 is SGHDN and CDR2 FVKESK. V lost 4 bases, J lost 3 bases, and 16 bases lay in between. CDR3 DNA sequence: TGTGCCAGCAGCCCCCGGGGTCAAGGGGGCTACGAGCAGTACTTC. Translated, it gives CASSPRGQGGYEQYF.

The V and J genes are TRBV6-4 and TRBJ1-2; tentative D call: TRBD1 (5 bases). Germline V gene sequence: CDR1 MRHNA, CDR2 SNTAGT. The CDR3 runs 13 residues. The V end lost 2 bases, the J end lost 7 bases, and 11 bases lay between the germline ends. In DNA, the CDR3 is TGTGCCAGCAGTGACGGCCAGGGCTTTGGCTACACCTTC. It is translated as CASSDGQGFGYTF.

The chain links TRBV2 to TRBJ2-4; D unclear. The CDR3 extends over 13 amino acids. V lost 8 bases to trimming and J lost 7 bases, with 15 bases between them. The germline V gene has CDR1 SNHLY and CDR2 FYNNEI. CDR3 protein: CASSDGPRNIQYF. The DNA for the CDR3 is TGTGCCAGCTCGGACGGTCCTCGGAACATTCAGTACTTC. The entire variable domain, with the rest obtained from reference TRBV2 and TRBJ2-4, is as follows: EPEVTQTPSHQVTQMGQEVILRCVPISNHLYFYWYRQILGQKVEFLVSFYNNEISEKSEIFDDQFSVERPDGSNFTLKIRSTKLEDSAMYFCASSDGPRNIQYFGAGTRLSVL.

The chain is built from TRBV7-9 and TRBJ2-1; D possibly matches TRBD1 or TRBD2 (6 bases each). Germline loops: CDR1 SEHNR, CDR2 FQNEAQ (reference sequence). Trimming cost V 2 bases and J 1 base, with 9 bases left between them. The CDR3 is 15 amino acids. The CDR3 spells CASSLRGQSYNEQFF. The DNA for the CDR3 is TGTGCCAGCAGCTTACGGGGGCAATCCTACAATGAGCAGTTCTTC.

The rearrangement uses TRBV28 and TRBJ1-2; no definite D call. The CDR3 is 14 amino acids. Germline CDR1 and CDR2: MDHEN and SYDVKM. V was cut by 4 bases and J by 8 bases, with 17 bases left in between. The CDR3 coding sequence is TGTGCCAGCAGTTCCCTCGACGGAGTTTTAGGCTACACCTTC. This sequence encodes CASSSLDGVLGYTF.

As DNA, the CDR3 is TGTGCCAGCTCACCACTAGGGCCCAGCGGGAGGGTTTCAAACGAGCAGTACTTC. It encodes CASSPLGPSGRVSNEQYF. The chain combines TRBV18 with TRBJ2-7; TRBD2 matches 10 bases. Looked up from germline, CDR1 is KGHSH and CDR2 is LQKENI. The ends lost 1 base at V and 5 bases at J; junction bases unmatched: 14. This CDR3 is 18 amino acids long.

Notes on this clone: Within the sample, other DNA sequences also encode this same CDR3. The V and J genes are TRBV19 and TRBJ2-7; 10 bases map to TRBD1. The CDR3 extends over 13 amino acids. Germline CDR1 is LNHDA and CDR2 is SQIVND (reference sequence). The V gene end was trimmed by 9 bases and the J gene end by 1 base; junction bases not matched to a gene: 3. CDR3 protein: CASGGQGSYEQYF. The CDR3 DNA is TGTGCCAGCGGGGGACAGGGGTCCTACGAGCAGTACTTC.

The rearrangement uses TRBV2 and TRBJ2-3; 15 bases fit TRBD2. The germline V gene has CDR1 SNHLY and CDR2 FYNNEI. This CDR3 contains 17 residues. V lost 6 bases to trimming and J lost 8 bases; unmatched junction nucleotides: 12. The CDR3 DNA reads TGTGCCAGCAGAGCCGACAGGGGACTAGCGGGAGGAGGTACGCAGTATTTT. As protein: CASRADRGLAGGGTQYF.

The CDR3 spells CASSLARAATIYGYTF. CDR3 nucleotides: TGCGCCAGCAGCTTGGCCAGGGCCGCAACCATCTATGGCTACACCTTC. The chain combines TRBV5-1 with TRBJ1-2; D might be TRBD1 (5 bases). This CDR3 has 16 residues. The ends were cut back, 0 bases at V and 4 bases at J, with 16 bases in the middle. CDR1 is SGHRS, CDR2 YFSETQ, per germline.

This chain connects TRBV4-3 to TRBJ2-2; 11 bases align to TRBD1. CDR1 and CDR2 (germline): LGHNA, YSLEER. The CDR3 consists of 19 residues. The ends lost 3 bases at V and 4 bases at J; junction bases unmatched: 13. In nucleotides, the CDR3 is TGCGCCAGCAGCCATACCGGGACAGGGGGAATCAGGGGCACCGGGGAGCTGTTTTTT. Protein: CASSHTGTGGIRGTGELFF.

The chain combines TRBV9 with TRBJ2-1; weak D call: TRBD1 (6 bases). From germline, CDR1 is SGDLS and CDR2 YYNGEE. V lost 3 bases to trimming and J lost 12 bases, with 16 bases between them. There are 13 residues in the CDR3. CDR3 DNA: TGTGCCAGCAGCGCACTCGGACAGCTTTGGCAGTTCTTC. This gives the protein CASSALGQLWQFF.

This clone has only a few counts. V usage is TRBV7-6 and J usage is TRBJ1-3; D is unresolved. Deletions cut 1 base from V and 4 bases from J, with 2 bases between. This CDR3 is built from 12 residues. CDR1 SGHVS and CDR2 FNYEAQ come from the germline V gene. This CDR3 is CASSLGGNTIYF. CDR3 sequence (DNA): TGTGCCAGCAGCTTAGGAGGAAACACCATATATTTT.

J is TRBJ2-7 and V is TRBV10-1, with D uncertain. The germline V and J ends were trimmed by 1 base and 5 bases, with 12 bases remaining between them. This CDR3 has 14 residues. Germline V gives CDR1 WNHNN, CDR2 SYGVQD (reference sequence). Here the CDR3 reads CASSEFRVSDEQYF. The CDR3 DNA reads as TGCGCCAGCAGTGAGTTTAGGGTTTCCGACGAGCAGTACTTC.

This chain joins TRBV7-9 and TRBJ2-5; possible D gene TRBD1, 6 bases. Looked up from germline, CDR1 is SEHNR and CDR2 is FQNEAQ (reference sequence). The CDR3 has 16 residues. V was trimmed by 1 base and J by 2 bases, leaving 14 bases between them. The CDR3 coding sequence is TGTGCCAGCAGCTTAGTATTGGGCAGGGGTCAAGAGACCCAGTACTTC. Protein product: CASSLVLGRGQETQYF.

The V gene is TRBV15, the J gene TRBJ1-1; D is unresolved. The CDR3 is made up of 16 amino acids. Trimming shortened V by 0 bases and J by 1 base, and 12 bases separated the two germline ends. Per germline, CDR1 LNHNV and CDR2 YYDKDF (reference sequence). The CDR3 DNA reads TGTGCCACCAGCAGAGACAAGAACGTGGGGAACACTGAAGCTTTCTTT. Its translation is CATSRDKNVGNTEAFF. The complete variable domain, with remaining parts taken from reference TRBV15 and TRBJ1-1, reads DAMVIQNPRYQVTQFGKPVTLSCSQTLNHNVMYWYQQKSSQAPKLLFHYYDKDFNNEADTPDNFQSRRPNTSFCFLDIRSPGLGDTAMYLCATSRDKNVGNTEAFFGQGTRLTVV.

This clone was detected once. This rearrangement joins TRBV5-4 to TRBJ2-1; 10 bases map to TRBD2. J gave up 4 bases and V 0 bases, and 4 bases lay outside the gene matches. CDR3 length equals 16 residues. CDR1 is SGHNT and CDR2 is YYREEE in the germline V gene (reference sequence). The CDR3: CASSLAPSGSYNEQFF. The CDR3 DNA is TGTGCCAGCAGCTTGGCTCCTAGCGGGAGTTACAATGAGCAGTTCTTC.

V is TRBV18 and J is TRBJ2-7; D remains ambiguous. The V gene lost 6 bases and the J gene lost 6 bases, with 15 bases spanning the gap. Germline V gives CDR1 KGHSH, CDR2 LQKENI. This CDR3 is built from 13 residues. CDR3 sequence (DNA): TGTGCCAGCTCCCGGACCCAAGGATCCGAGCAGTACTTC. Amino acids: CASSRTQGSEQYF.

For this clone: The same CDR3 also results from other DNA sequences found in this sample. The V gene is TRBV5-4, the J gene TRBJ2-5; 8 bases map to TRBD1. V trimming: 0 bases; J trimming: 5 bases; junction bases outside the gene matches: 0. The V gene's germline CDR1 is SGHNT and CDR2 YYREEE (reference sequence). The CDR3 runs to 13 residues. CDR3 in amino acids: CASSLDRGETQYF. In DNA, the CDR3 is TGTGCCAGCAGCTTGGACAGGGGGGAGACCCAGTACTTC.

The rearrangement joins TRBV7-2 to TRBJ2-3; D tentatively fits TRBD1 or TRBD2 (5 bases each). The CDR3 consists of 14 residues. V was pared by 4 bases and J by 0 bases, with 8 bases between. Germline loops: CDR1 SGHTA, CDR2 FQGNSA. CDR3: CASSSGRSTDTQYF. DNA for the CDR3: TGTGCCAGCAGCTCGGGACGGAGCACAGATACGCAGTATTTT.

The chain carries TRBV5-8 and TRBJ2-3, with 11 bases fitting TRBD2. V lost 1 base, J lost 4 bases, and 17 bases stayed unmatched. CDR1 and CDR2 from the germline V gene are SGHTS and YDEGEE. This CDR3 region has 20 residues. CDR3: CASSLSGGSRTSGSADTQYF. The CDR3, as DNA: TGTGCCAGCAGCTTGTCAGGAGGGTCGAGAACTAGCGGGAGTGCAGATACGCAGTATTTT. The full variable domain, with the rest looked up from reference TRBV5-8 and TRBJ2-3, is EAGVTQSPTHLIKTRGQQATLRCSPISGHTSVYWYQQALGLGLQFLLWYDEGEERNRGNFPPRFSGRQFPNYSSELNVNALELEDSALYLCASSLSGGSRTSGSADTQYFGPGTRLTVL.

Here the CDR3 DNA reads TGTGCCAGCAGGGCACAGGGACAGGGACCCACAGATACGCAGTATTTT. Its protein is CASRAQGQGPTDTQYF. V usage is TRBV7-3 and J usage is TRBJ2-3; TRBD1 matches at 9 bases. CDR1 and CDR2 (germline): SGHTA, FQGTGA. The ends lost 6 bases at V and 2 bases at J; junction bases unmatched: 9. The CDR3 totals 16 residues.

The rearrangement links TRBV29-1 to TRBJ2-1; TRBD2 aligns across 16 bases. Germline V gene lookup returns CDR1 SQVTM and CDR2 ANQGSEA. This CDR3 has 22 residues. V gave up 5 bases and J gave up 0 bases; unmatched junction bases: 19. In DNA form, the CDR3 reads TGCAGCGTTCCCCCCCCCTCCTTCTGGGGACTAGCGGGAGGGCCCTCCTACAATGAGCAGTTCTTC. Residues: CSVPPPSFWGLAGGPSYNEQFF.

CDR3 sequence: CASSSGLAGINEQFF. CDR3 in DNA: TGTGCCAGCAGTTCGGGACTAGCGGGAATCAATGAGCAGTTCTTC. The chain joins TRBV2 to TRBJ2-1; 13 bases agree with TRBD2. V lost 5 bases and J lost 6; bases outside the gene matches: 4. CDR3 size: 15 residues. Germline V gives CDR1 SNHLY, CDR2 FYNNEI.

The V and J genes are TRBV7-9 and TRBJ1-5; 10 nucleotides line up with TRBD1. This CDR3 region has 16 residues. CDR1 and CDR2 (germline): SEHNR, FQNEAQ (reference sequence). V was pared by 4 bases and J by 2 bases, with 5 bases of the junction left unmatched. The CDR3 nucleotides are TGTGCCAGCAGCTCGACAGGGGGCGTCGGCAATCAGCCCCAGCATTTT. It codes for CASSSTGGVGNQPQHF.

The rearrangement joins TRBV6-6 to TRBJ2-7, with 10 bases identical to TRBD2. The trim removed 9 bases at V and 2 bases at J, leaving 7 bases unmatched. CDR1 and CDR2 from the germline V gene are MNHNY and SVGAGI (reference sequence). CDR3 length: 14 residues. The CDR3 DNA is TGTGCCAGTGCCTGGACTAGCGGAACCTACGAGCAGTACTTC. Encoded protein: CASAWTSGTYEQYF.

This sequence joins TRBV7-9 and TRBJ2-1; D may be TRBD1 (5 bases). Trimming pared 4 bases from V and 4 bases from J, leaving 14 bases between. The germline V gene has CDR1 SEHNR and CDR2 FQNEAQ (reference sequence). This CDR3 contains 15 residues. The CDR3 DNA reads TGTGCCAGCAGCTCGAACAGGTGGATTTACAATGAGCAGTTCTTC. Amino acid sequence: CASSSNRWIYNEQFF.

This chain links TRBV28 with TRBJ2-3; TRBD2 matches at 10 bases. V lost 8 bases to trimming and J lost 6 bases; unmatched junction nucleotides: 8. CDR3 size: 14 residues. Germline CDR1 and CDR2: MDHEN and SYDVKM. The CDR3 DNA sequence: TGTGCCAGCCGGACTAGCGGCTACGGGGATACGCAGTATTTT. The encoded protein is CASRTSGYGDTQYF.

On this clone: One end of the junction varies from germline; a read error may be responsible. This sequence joins TRBV5-1 and TRBJ2-5, with 10 bases aligning to TRBD1. The CDR3 is 14 residues long. The germline gives CDR1 SGHRS, CDR2 YFSETQ. CDR3 in DNA: TGCGCCGGCAGCAGGGACAGGGGTCAAGAGACCCAGTACTTC. Its protein is CAGSRDRGQETQYF.

This chain joins TRBV6-1 and TRBJ2-2; the match to TRBD2 covers 11 bases. V trimming: 6 bases; J trimming: 4 bases; junction bases outside the gene matches: 1. Looked up from germline, CDR1 is MNHNS and CDR2 is SASEGT. The CDR3 totals 14 residues. CDR3 DNA sequence: TGTGCCAGCAGACTAGCGGGAGCCACCGGGGAGCTGTTTTTT. Amino acids: CASRLAGATGELFF.

The J gene is TRBJ2-2, the V gene TRBV5-1; TRBD2 aligns across 11 bases. Germline lookup yields CDR1 SGHRS and CDR2 YFSETQ. CDR3 length equals 17 residues. V gave up 1 base and J gave up 3 bases; unmatched junction bases: 5. The CDR3 loop is CASSLHVLAGDTGELFF. CDR3 coding DNA: TGCGCCAGCAGCTTGCATGTACTAGCGGGAGACACCGGGGAGCTGTTTTTT.

The chain uses TRBV9 and TRBJ2-3, with D possibly matching TRBD1 (6 bases). The CDR3 is 15 residues long. The germline CDR1 and CDR2 sequences are SGDLS and YYNGEE. Trimming shortened V by 0 bases and J by 5 bases, and 13 bases separated the two germline ends. The DNA of the CDR3 is TGTGCCAGCAGCGTAGGTACGGACAGAGTAGATACGCAGTATTTT. Translation: CASSVGTDRVDTQYF.

V and J are TRBV11-2 and TRBJ2-1; 11 positions agree with TRBD2. This CDR3 is 17 amino acids long. Germline CDR1 reads SGHAT; CDR2 reads FQNNGV. The J segment lost 4 bases and the V segment lost 0 bases, leaving 5 bases of the junction unmatched. The CDR3 region is CASSLDSRLAGYNEQFF. DNA of the CDR3: TGTGCCAGCAGCTTAGATAGCCGACTAGCGGGATACAATGAGCAGTTCTTC.